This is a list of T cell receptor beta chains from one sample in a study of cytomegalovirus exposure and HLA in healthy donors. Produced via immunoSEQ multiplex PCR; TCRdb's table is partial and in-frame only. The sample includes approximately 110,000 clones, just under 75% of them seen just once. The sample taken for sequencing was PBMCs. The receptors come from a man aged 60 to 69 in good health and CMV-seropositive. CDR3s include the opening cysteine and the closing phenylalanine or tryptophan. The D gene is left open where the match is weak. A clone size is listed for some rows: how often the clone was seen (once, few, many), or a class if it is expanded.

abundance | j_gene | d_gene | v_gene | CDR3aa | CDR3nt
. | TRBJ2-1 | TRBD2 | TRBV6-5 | CASSLTSGGTVEQFF | TGTGCCAGCAGCCTTACTAGCGGGGGAACAGTTGAGCAGTTCTTC
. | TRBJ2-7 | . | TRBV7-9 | CASSLGLTPSEAYEQYF | TGTGCCAGCAGCTTAGGGCTTACGCCCAGTGAGGCCTACGAGCAGTACTTC
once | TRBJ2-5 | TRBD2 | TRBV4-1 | CASSRLTGGPQTQYF | TGCGCCAGCAGCCGGTTAACGGGGGGGCCTCAGACCCAGTACTTC
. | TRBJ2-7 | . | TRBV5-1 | CASSLAGGQNYEQYF | TGCGCCAGCAGCTTGGCCGGGGGGCAGAACTACGAGCAGTACTTC
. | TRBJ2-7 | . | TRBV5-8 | CASTYSPGLLSYEQYF | TGTGCCAGCACCTACTCGCCGGGACTTCTTTCCTACGAGCAGTACTTC
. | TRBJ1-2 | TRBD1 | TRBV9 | CASSVSGTGGGYTF | TGTGCCAGCAGCGTTTCCGGGACAGGTGGTGGCTACACCTTC
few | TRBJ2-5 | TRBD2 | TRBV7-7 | CASSLVMAGGGETQYF | TGTGCTAGCAGCTTAGTCATGGCGGGGGGCGGCGAGACCCAGTACTTC
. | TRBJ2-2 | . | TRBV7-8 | CASSTGTGELFF | TGTGCCAGCAGCACAGGGACCGGGGAGCTGTTTTTT
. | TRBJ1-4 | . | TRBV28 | CASSLIMRTSNEKLFF | TGTGCCAGCAGCCTAATAATGAGAACTTCTAATGAAAAACTGTTTTTT
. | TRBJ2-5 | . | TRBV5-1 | CASSLGSIETQYF | TGCGCCAGCAGCTTGGGATCTATAGAGACCCAGTACTTC
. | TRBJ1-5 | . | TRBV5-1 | CASSLGGLNQPQHF | TGCGCCAGCAGCCTAGGCGGGTTGAATCAGCCCCAGCATTTT
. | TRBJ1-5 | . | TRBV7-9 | CASTNPEGRGDQPQHF | TGTGCCAGCACCAACCCCGAGGGCAGGGGAGATCAGCCCCAGCATTTT
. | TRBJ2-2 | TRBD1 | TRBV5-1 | CASSRDSSNTGELFF | TGCGCCAGCAGCCGGGACAGTTCGAACACCGGGGAGCTGTTTTTT
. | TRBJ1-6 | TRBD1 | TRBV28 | CASRVPGQFNSPLHF | TGTGCCAGCAGGGTTCCGGGACAGTTTAATTCACCCCTCCACTTT
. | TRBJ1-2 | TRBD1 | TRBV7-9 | CASSLGQGRRYGYTF | TGTGCCAGCAGCTTAGGACAGGGTAGGCGCTATGGCTACACCTTC
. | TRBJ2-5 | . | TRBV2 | CASSDVGRETQYF | TGTGCCAGCAGTGACGTAGGGAGAGAGACCCAGTACTTC
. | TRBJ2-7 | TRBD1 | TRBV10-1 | CASSGDRGSYEQYF | TGCGCCAGCAGTGGGGACAGGGGGTCCTACGAGCAGTACTTC
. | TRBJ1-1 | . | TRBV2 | CASSVGGGNTEAFF | TGTGCCAGCAGTGTCGGGGGGGGGAACACTGAAGCTTTCTTT
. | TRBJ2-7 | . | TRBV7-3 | CASSIYHGQPSSYEQYF | TGTGCCAGCAGCATCTATCATGGACAGCCCTCCTCCTACGAGCAGTACTTC
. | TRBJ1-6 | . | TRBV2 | CASSSNTNSPLHF | TGTGCCAGCAGTTCCAACACGAATTCACCCCTCCACTTT
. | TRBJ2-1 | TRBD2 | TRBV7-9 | CAILAGGREQFF | TGTGCCATACTAGCGGGGGGGCGTGAGCAGTTCTTC
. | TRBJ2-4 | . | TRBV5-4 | CASSFQSGEAKNIQYF | TGTGCCAGCAGCTTTCAATCCGGAGAAGCCAAAAACATTCAGTACTTC
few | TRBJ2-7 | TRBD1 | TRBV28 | CASSIPQHRGWEQYF | TGTGCCAGCAGTATCCCTCAACACAGGGGTTGGGAGCAGTACTTC
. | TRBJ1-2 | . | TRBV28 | CASSTGNYGYTF | TGTGCCAGCAGTACGGGGAACTATGGCTACACCTTC
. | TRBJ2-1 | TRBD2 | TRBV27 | CASRPLAASYNEQFF | TGTGCCAGCAGACCTCTAGCGGCCTCCTACAATGAGCAGTTCTTC
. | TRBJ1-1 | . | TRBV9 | CASSPRQAIKLFF | TGTGCCAGCAGCCCCCGCCAGGCCATAAAGTTGTTCTTT
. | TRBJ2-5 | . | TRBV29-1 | CSVDRGGWETQYF | TGCAGCGTTGACAGGGGAGGGTGGGAGACCCAGTACTTC
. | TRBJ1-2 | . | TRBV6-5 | CASRSDGDGYTF | TGTGCCAGCAGATCAGACGGAGATGGCTACACCTTC
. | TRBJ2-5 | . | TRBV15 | CATSSQGGQETQYF | TGTGCCACCAGCAGTCAGGGAGGCCAAGAGACCCAGTACTTC
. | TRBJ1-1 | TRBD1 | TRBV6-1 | CASSDGTGLVKAFF | TGTGCCAGCAGTGACGGGACAGGGCTTGTAAAAGCTTTCTTT
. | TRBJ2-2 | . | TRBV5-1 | CASKPQGSVEGELFF | TGCGCCAGCAAGCCGCAGGGGTCCGTAGAAGGGGAGCTGTTTTTT
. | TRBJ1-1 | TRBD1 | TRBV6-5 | CASRSTGDDTEAFF | TGTGCCAGCAGATCTACAGGGGACGACACTGAAGCTTTCTTT
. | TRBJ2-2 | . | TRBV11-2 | CASSPGEGLTGELFF | TGTGCCAGCAGCCCAGGGGAGGGCCTCACCGGGGAGCTGTTTTTT
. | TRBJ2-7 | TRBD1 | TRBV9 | CASSITRTGYEQYF | TGTGCCAGCAGCATAACGAGGACAGGCTACGAGCAGTACTTC
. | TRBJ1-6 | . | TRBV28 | CASRHPWESYNSPLHF | TGTGCCAGCAGGCACCCGTGGGAGTCCTATAATTCACCCCTCCACTTT
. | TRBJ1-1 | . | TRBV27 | CASSLSRVSDTEAFF | TGTGCCAGCAGTTTATCTCGGGTATCAGACACTGAAGCTTTCTTT
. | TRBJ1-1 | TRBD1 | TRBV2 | CASNGQGRGNTEAFF | TGTGCCAGCAACGGACAGGGACGCGGGAACACTGAAGCTTTCTTT
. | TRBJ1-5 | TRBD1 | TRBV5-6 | CASSVGTGVRGQPQHF | TGTGCCAGCAGCGTTGGCACAGGGGTCCGGGGTCAGCCCCAGCATTTT
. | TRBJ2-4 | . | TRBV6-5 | CATSLGEIQYF | TGTGCCACCTCCCTCGGGGAAATTCAGTACTTC
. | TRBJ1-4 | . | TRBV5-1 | CASREEDINEKLFF | TGCGCCAGCAGGGAGGAGGATATTAATGAAAAACTGTTTTTT
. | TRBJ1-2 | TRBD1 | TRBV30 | CAWSGQGGGYTF | TGTGCCTGGAGTGGTCAGGGGGGTGGCTACACCTTC
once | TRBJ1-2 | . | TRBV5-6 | CASSLEGLFYGYTF | TGTGCCAGCAGCTTGGAGGGACTCTTCTATGGCTACACCTTC
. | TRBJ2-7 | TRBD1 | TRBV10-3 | CAISESDREEQYF | TGTGCCATCAGTGAGTCTGACAGGGAGGAGCAGTACTTC
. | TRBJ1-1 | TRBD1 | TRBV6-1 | CASTWTGLTEAFF | TGTGCCAGCACCTGGACAGGGCTTACTGAAGCTTTCTTT
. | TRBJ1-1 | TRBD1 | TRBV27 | CASSAFRTGMNTEAFF | TGTGCCAGCAGTGCCTTCAGGACAGGCATGAACACTGAAGCTTTCTTT
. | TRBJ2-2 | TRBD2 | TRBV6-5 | CASSYLAGVNTGELFF | TGTGCCAGCAGTTACCTAGCGGGGGTAAACACCGGGGAGCTGTTTTTT
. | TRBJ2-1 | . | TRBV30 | CAWSLDRFNNEQFF | TGTGCCTGGAGTTTAGACAGATTTAACAATGAGCAGTTCTTC
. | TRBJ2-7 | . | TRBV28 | CASRNRVNLYEQYF | TGTGCCAGCAGGAACCGGGTCAATCTCTACGAGCAGTACTTC
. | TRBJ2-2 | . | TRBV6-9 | CASSTFLAKRIRELFF | TGTGCCAGCAGTACCTTCCTGGCCAAACGCATCCGGGAGCTGTTTTTT
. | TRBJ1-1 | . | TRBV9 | CASSAQFVNTEAFF | TGTGCCAGCAGCGCCCAGTTTGTGAACACTGAAGCTTTCTTT
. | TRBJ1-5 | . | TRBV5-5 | CASSITGPERPQHF | TGTGCCAGCAGCATTACAGGACCGGAGCGTCCCCAGCATTTT
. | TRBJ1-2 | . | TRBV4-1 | CASSQEQARNYGYTF | TGCGCCAGCAGCCAAGAGCAGGCCCGCAACTATGGCTACACCTTC
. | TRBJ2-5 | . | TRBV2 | CASSEVEETQYF | TGTGCCAGCAGTGAAGTCGAGGAGACCCAGTACTTC
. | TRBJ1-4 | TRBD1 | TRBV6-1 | CASSEDRGYEKLFF | TGTGCCAGCAGTGAAGACAGGGGCTATGAAAAACTGTTTTTT
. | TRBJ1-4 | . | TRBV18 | CASSMQGEREKLFF | TGTGCCAGCTCCATGCAAGGGGAACGAGAAAAACTGTTTTTT
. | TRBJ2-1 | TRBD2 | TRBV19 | CASSMLTSGSSYNEQFF | TGTGCCAGTAGTATGCTAACTAGCGGAAGCTCCTACAATGAGCAGTTCTTC
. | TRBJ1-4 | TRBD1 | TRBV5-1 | CASSLDRGRAEKLFF | TGCGCCAGCAGCTTGGACAGGGGGCGGGCTGAAAAACTGTTTTTT